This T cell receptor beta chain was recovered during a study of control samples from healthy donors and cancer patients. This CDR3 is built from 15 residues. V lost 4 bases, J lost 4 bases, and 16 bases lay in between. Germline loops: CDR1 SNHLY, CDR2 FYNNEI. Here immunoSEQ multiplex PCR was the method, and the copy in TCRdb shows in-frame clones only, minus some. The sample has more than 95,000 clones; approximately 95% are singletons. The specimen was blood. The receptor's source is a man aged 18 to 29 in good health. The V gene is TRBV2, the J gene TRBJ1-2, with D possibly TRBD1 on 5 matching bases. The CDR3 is CASSAGHLAAYGYTF. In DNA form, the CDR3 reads TGTGCCAGCAGTGCGGGGCATCTAGCCGCCTATGGCTACACCTTC.